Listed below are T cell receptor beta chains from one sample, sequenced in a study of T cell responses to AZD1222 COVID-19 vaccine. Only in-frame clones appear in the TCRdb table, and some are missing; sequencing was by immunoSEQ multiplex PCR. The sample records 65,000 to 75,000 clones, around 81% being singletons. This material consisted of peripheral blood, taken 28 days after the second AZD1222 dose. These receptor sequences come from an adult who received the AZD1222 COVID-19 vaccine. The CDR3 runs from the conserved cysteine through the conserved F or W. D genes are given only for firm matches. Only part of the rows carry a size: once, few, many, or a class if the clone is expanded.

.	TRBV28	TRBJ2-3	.	TGTGCCAGCAGAGGTCCCTACCCGGATACGCAGTATTTT	CASRGPYPDTQYF
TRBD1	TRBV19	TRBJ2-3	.	TGTGCCAGTAGTATGGACAGGGAGTTTGAACCTAGCACAGATACGCAGTATTTT	CASSMDREFEPSTDTQYF
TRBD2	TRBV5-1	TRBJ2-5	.	TGCGCCAGCAGCCCAAGCGGGGGGGAGACCCAGTACTTC	CASSPSGGETQYF
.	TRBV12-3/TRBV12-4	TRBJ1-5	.	TGTGCCAGCAGTTTGGAGCGGGAGCCCCAGCATTTT	CASSLEREPQHF
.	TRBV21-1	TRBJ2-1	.	TGTGCCAGCAGCAAAGCGCAGGATCCCCTAAGGGAGCAGTTCTTC	CASSKAQDPLREQFF
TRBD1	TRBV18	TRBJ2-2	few	TGTGCCAGCTCCCGGGACAGCTCCGGGGAGCTGTTTTTT	CASSRDSSGELFF
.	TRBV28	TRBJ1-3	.	TGTGCCAGCAGTTCAAGTTACACCATATATTTT	CASSSSYTIYF
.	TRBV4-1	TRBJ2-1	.	TGCGCCAGCAGCCAGGGTAGGGAAAATGAGCAGTTCTTC	CASSQGRENEQFF
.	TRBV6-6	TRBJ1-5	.	TGTGCCAGCAGCTCGGGCCAAACTGGGGGCAATCAGCCCCAGCATTTT	CASSSGQTGGNQPQHF
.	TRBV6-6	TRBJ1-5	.	TGTGCCAGCAGCCTTCGTTTAACGGGGACCCGGAAGCCCCAGCATTTT	CASSLRLTGTRKPQHF
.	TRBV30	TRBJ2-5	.	TGTGCCTGGAGTGTACTTCGAGGAGAGACCCAGTACTTC	CAWSVLRGETQYF
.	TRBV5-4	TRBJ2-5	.	TGTGCCAGCAGCTTGGAGTGGGAGACCCAGTACTTC	CASSLEWETQYF
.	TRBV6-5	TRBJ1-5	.	TGTGCCAGCACAATGACAGGAGGCAATCAGCCCCAGCATTTT	CASTMTGGNQPQHF
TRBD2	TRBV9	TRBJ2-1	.	TGTGCCAGCAGCCGATCCTCTGGACTAGCTAACAATGAGCAGTTCTTC	CASSRSSGLANNEQFF
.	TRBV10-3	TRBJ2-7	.	TGTGCCATCAGTGAGATTGTGGGTAAGGGGTACGAGCAGTACTTC	CAISEIVGKGYEQYF
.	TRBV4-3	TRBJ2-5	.	TGCGCCAGCAGCCAAGCCCGGGAGGAGACCCAGTACTTC	CASSQAREETQYF
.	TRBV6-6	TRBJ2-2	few	TGTGCCAGCCTGGGGGGAGTCGACACCGGGGAGCTGTTTTTT	CASLGGVDTGELFF
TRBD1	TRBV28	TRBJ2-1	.	TGTGCCAGCAGGAGACAGGGCTATTACAATGAGCAGTTCTTC	CASRRQGYYNEQFF
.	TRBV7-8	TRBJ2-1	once	TGTGCCAGCAGCTTAGAGGCACTAGCTGAAATCTCCTACAATGAGCAGTTCTTC	CASSLEALAEISYNEQFF
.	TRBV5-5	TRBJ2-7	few	TGTGCCAGCAGCATGGGTTTGGGGTCCTACGAGCAGTACTTC	CASSMGLGSYEQYF
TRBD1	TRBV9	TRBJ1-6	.	TGTGCCAGCAGCGTAGAGGGGACAGGGGGGAATTCACCCCTCCACTTT	CASSVEGTGGNSPLHF
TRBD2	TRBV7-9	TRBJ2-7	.	TGTGCCAGCAGCTACGGACTAGCGGGGGAGCAGTACTTC	CASSYGLAGEQYF
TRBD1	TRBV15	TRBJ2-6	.	TGTGCCACCACGACAGGGACCGGGGCCAACGTCCTGACTTTC	CATTTGTGANVLTF
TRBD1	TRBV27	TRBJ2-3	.	TGTGCCAGCACCTTACAGGGGGCTAGCACAGATACGCAGTATTTT	CASTLQGASTDTQYF
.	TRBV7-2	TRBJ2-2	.	TGTGCCAGCAGCTTTATGGACTTCACCGGGGAGCTGTTTTTT	CASSFMDFTGELFF
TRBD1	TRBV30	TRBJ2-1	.	TGTGCCTGGAGTACCGGACAGGGGGGATACAATGAGCAGTTCTTC	CAWSTGQGGYNEQFF
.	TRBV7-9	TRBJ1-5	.	TGTGCCAGCCAGGGTCAGAGCAATCAGCCCCAGCATTTT	CASQGQSNQPQHF
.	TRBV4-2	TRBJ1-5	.	TGTGCCAGCAGCCAAGTAGGGCAGCCCCAGCATTTT	CASSQVGQPQHF
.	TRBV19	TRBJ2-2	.	TGTGCCAGTAGCCCCAAGAACACCGGGGAGCTGTTTTTT	CASSPKNTGELFF
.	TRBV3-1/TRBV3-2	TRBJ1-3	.	TGTGCCAGCAGCCAAGGGGGCGGGTTCTCTGGAAACACCATATATTTT	CASSQGGGFSGNTIYF
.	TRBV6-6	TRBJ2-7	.	TGTGCCAGCGGGCAGGGGACCTACGAGCAGTACTTC	CASGQGTYEQYF
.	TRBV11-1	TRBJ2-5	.	TGTGCCAGCAGCTTGGGGTCGCGGCAGGGTGGGAGCACCCAGTACTTC	CASSLGSRQGGSTQYF
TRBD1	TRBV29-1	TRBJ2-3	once	TGCAGCGTACCATCCCGACAGGGGGACACAGATACGCAGTATTTT	CSVPSRQGDTDTQYF
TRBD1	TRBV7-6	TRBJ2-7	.	TGTGCCAGCAGCTTAGTGGAGACAGGGCTCGGCGAGCAGTACTTC	CASSLVETGLGEQYF
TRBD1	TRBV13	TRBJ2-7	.	TGTGCCAGCAGCTTGTGGGGACAGGGCTCCTACGAGCAGTACTTC	CASSLWGQGSYEQYF
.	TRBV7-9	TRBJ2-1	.	TGTGCCAGCAGTGCTACGGGGGTTTCCTACAATGAGCAGTTCTTC	CASSATGVSYNEQFF
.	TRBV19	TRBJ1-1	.	TGTGCCAGTAGTATAGGGGCGGGAACTGAAGCTTTCTTT	CASSIGAGTEAFF
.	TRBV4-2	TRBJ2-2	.	TGTGCCAGCAGCCAAGAAGTAACCAAAGCAGGCACCGGGGAGCTGTTTTTT	CASSQEVTKAGTGELFF
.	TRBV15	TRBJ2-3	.	TGTGCCACCGCCCACGGGGGTACTAGCACAGATACGCAGTATTTT	CATAHGGTSTDTQYF
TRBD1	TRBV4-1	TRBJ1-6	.	TGCGCCAGCAGCCAAGGCGACAGGGTTAGTTCACCCCTCCACTTT	CASSQGDRVSSPLHF
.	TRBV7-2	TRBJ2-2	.	TGTGCCAGCAGCTTTGAGGTCGGGGAGCTGTTTTTT	CASSFEVGELFF
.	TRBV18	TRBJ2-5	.	TGTGCCAGCTCACCTCGGCAGCCGTCCGTACAAGAGACCCAGTACTTC	CASSPRQPSVQETQYF
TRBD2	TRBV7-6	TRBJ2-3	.	TGTGCCAGCAGCTCAGGCGGACTAGCGGTTACTAGCACAGATACGCAGTATTTT	CASSSGGLAVTSTDTQYF
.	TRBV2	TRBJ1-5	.	TGTGCCAGCAGGGCAGGGAGTGGAGGTCAGCCCCAGCATTTT	CASRAGSGGQPQHF
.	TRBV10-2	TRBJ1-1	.	TGCGCCAGCAGTGCTAACGGGAACACTGAAGCTTTCTTT	CASSANGNTEAFF
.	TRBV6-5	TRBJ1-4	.	TGTGCCAGCAGCCGACAGTTTAATGAAAAACTGTTTTTT	CASSRQFNEKLFF
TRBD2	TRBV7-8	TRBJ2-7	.	TGTGCCAGCAGCTTAGCGGGAGGGGTTCGCGAGCAGTACTTC	CASSLAGGVREQYF
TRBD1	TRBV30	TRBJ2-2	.	TGTGCGGGTGTCGACAGGGCCGGGGAGCTGTTTTTT	CAGVDRAGELFF
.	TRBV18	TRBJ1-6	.	TGTGCCAGCTCGGGCCGGGACGGGGGAAATTCACCCCTCCACTTT	CASSGRDGGNSPLHF
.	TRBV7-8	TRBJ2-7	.	TGTGCCAGCAGCGGACCGGGGTCGCCCTCTTACGAGCAGTACTTC	CASSGPGSPSYEQYF
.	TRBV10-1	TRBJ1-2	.	TGCGCCAGCAGTGAGTCGAGACCGGGATCCGGGAGAAAGGACTATGGCTACACCTTC	CASSESRPGSGRKDYGYTF
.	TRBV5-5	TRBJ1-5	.	TGTGCCAGCAGCCCCCAAGATGAGCGACAGCCCCAGCATTTT	CASSPQDERQPQHF
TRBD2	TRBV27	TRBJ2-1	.	TGTGCCAGCAGTTTCCCCGGGGGGGCACATGAGCAGTTCTTC	CASSFPGGAHEQFF
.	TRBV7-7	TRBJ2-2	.	TGTGCTAGCAGCCCCGACAGGGAGGGGACCGGGGAGCTGTTTTTT	CASSPDREGTGELFF
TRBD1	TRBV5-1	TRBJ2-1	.	TGCGCCAGCAGCTACTTTGGGACAGGGACACGTAGCACCTACAATGAGCAGTTCTTC	CASSYFGTGTRSTYNEQFF
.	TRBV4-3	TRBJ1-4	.	TGCGCCAGCAGCCAAAGTTCTGAAAAACTGTTTTTT	CASSQSSEKLFF
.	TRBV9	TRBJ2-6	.	TGTGCCAGCAGCGTAACCCCGACAGGTAGCACTGGGGCCAACGTCCTGACTTTC	CASSVTPTGSTGANVLTF
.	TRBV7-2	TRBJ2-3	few	TGTGCCAGCAGCTTAGGAATCCTGAGCACAGATACGCAGTATTTT	CASSLGILSTDTQYF